The present T cell receptor beta chain was sequenced within a study of T-cell memory formation after mild COVID-19. Note on this clonotype: In this CDR3 the conserved last residue, phenylalanine or tryptophan, is missing, so a read error is likely. It is unclear where the CDR3 begins or ends on the DNA, so no DNA is shown, and the CDR3 is as TCRdb lists it.

Including both end residues, the CDR3 is 15 amino acids long. Per germline, CDR1 MGHDK and CDR2 SYGVNS. TCRdb processed the 5' RACE reads anew with MiXCR; each CDR3 protein has one entry. Here the sample spans 500,000 to 600,000 distinct CDR3 sequences, around 17% being singletons. The specimen sequenced was PBMCs or a T cell subset sorted from them (not recorded which). The rearrangement links TRBV25-1 to TRBJ2-7; TRBD1, as called in the table, went unchecked against the DNA. This receptor was taken from an adult woman who had mild COVID-19 (a few samples of this study predate the infection). Cell type and time point are not known. The CDR3: CASSEHTVGGDRVLL.